These 27 T cell receptor beta chains came from one sample sequenced in a study of shared clonotypes between healthy human individuals. Assay used: immunoSEQ multiplex PCR; TCRdb lists only in-frame clones, some missing. The sample consists of 550,000 to 700,000 clones, about 80% of them appearing once. The sequencing input was memory CD4+ T cells sorted from blood. Subset denoted: CD45RA-negative fraction. The receptor set was obtained from a woman aged 25 to 45 in good health.

DNA of the CDR3: TGTGCCAGCAGCTTACGGTCCACAGACAATCATCGGCCCCAGCATTTT. Amino acid sequence: CASSLRSTDNHRPQHF. The chain couples TRBV7-8 to TRBJ1-5; D unclear. This CDR3 spans 16 amino acids. CDR1 and CDR2 from the germline V gene are SGHVS and FQNEAQ. V was cut by 2 bases and J by 9 bases, with 20 bases left in between.

This clone was detected a few times. This rearrangement joins TRBV7-2 to TRBJ1-4; no clear D gene. The length of the CDR3 is 14 residues. V was shortened by 1 base and J by 4 bases, with 7 bases between the two germline ends. Germline loops: CDR1 SGHTA, CDR2 FQGNSA. This CDR3 reads CASSLVHSNEKLFF. In DNA, the CDR3 is TGTGCCAGCAGCTTAGTGCACAGTAATGAAAAACTGTTTTTT.

This chain uses TRBV7-9 with TRBJ2-7, with TRBD1 matching over 11 bases. The CDR3 contains 15 residues. CDR1 and CDR2 from the germline V gene are SEHNR and FQNEAQ (reference sequence). Losses at the gene ends were 5 bases for V and 4 bases for J; bases not matched to a gene: 7. CDR3 bases: TGTGCCAGCAGCAAGGGGACAGGGGGGACTTACGAGCAGTACTTC. Its protein is CASSKGTGGTYEQYF. Full variable domain (rest looked up from reference TRBV7-9 and TRBJ2-7): DTGVSQNPRHKITKRGQNVTFRCDPISEHNRLYWYRQTLGQGPEFLTYFQNEAQLEKSRLLSDRFSAERPKGSFSTLEIQRTEQGDSAMYLCASSKGTGGTYEQYFGPGTRLTVT.

The chain is built from TRBV28 and TRBJ2-7, with D perhaps TRBD1 (5 bases). The CDR3 extends over 14 amino acids. Trimming took 5 bases from V and 4 from J, leaving 15 bases between them. Germline values: CDR1 MDHEN, CDR2 SYDVKM. The CDR3 region is CASSPRVLLYEQYF. The CDR3 nucleotides are TGTGCCAGCAGTCCCAGGGTACTACTTTACGAGCAGTACTTC.

The chain couples TRBV18 to TRBJ2-5; perhaps D is TRBD1 or TRBD2 (5 bases each). Germline V gives CDR1 KGHSH, CDR2 LQKENI. V was cut by 3 bases and J by 1 base, with 9 bases left in between. The CDR3 sequence is 14 residues long. This CDR3 is CASSPGRSQETQYF. The CDR3 DNA is TGTGCCAGCTCACCGGGACGGTCCCAAGAGACCCAGTACTTC.

The chain employs TRBV7-3 and TRBJ2-2; tentatively, D is TRBD2 (5 bases). In germline, CDR1 is SGHTA, CDR2 FQGTGA. The CDR3 has 15 residues. Trimming removed 4 bases at V and 2 bases at J, with 11 bases between. As DNA, the CDR3 is TGTGCCAGCAGCTCCTCAGCGGCCAACACCGGGGAGCTGTTTTTT. Protein: CASSSSAANTGELFF.

This chain links TRBV28 with TRBJ2-1; 8 nucleotides match TRBD2. The CDR3 covers 16 residues. Germline lookup yields CDR1 MDHEN and CDR2 SYDVKM. V lost 6 bases to trimming and J lost 8 bases; unmatched junction nucleotides: 15. The CDR3 sequence is CASSGHGAGAVDEQFF. DNA of the CDR3: TGTGCCAGCAGCGGACATGGAGCGGGAGCCGTGGATGAGCAGTTCTTC.

This chain uses TRBV6-1 with TRBJ2-5, with D possibly TRBD2 on 6 matching bases. This CDR3 region has 11 residues. V was pared by 8 bases and J by 3 bases, with 7 bases between. Germline lookup yields CDR1 MNHNS and CDR2 SASEGT. CDR3 nucleotides: TGTGCCAGCCCGGGAGAAGAGACCCAGTACTTC. Translated: CASPGEETQYF.

The chain links TRBV7-2 to TRBJ2-1; the D gene is possibly TRBD1 (6 bases). Germline V CDR1 and CDR2: SGHTA, FQGNSA. The CDR3 is made up of 15 amino acids. Trimming took off 5 bases at V and 3 bases at J, with 14 bases between the two ends. The CDR3 DNA is TGTGCCAGCAGCCTCGGGACAAACCTCTACAATGAGCAGTTCTTC. Its translation is CASSLGTNLYNEQFF.

This clone has just one count. This same CDR3 is encoded by further DNA sequences in the sample. The V gene is TRBV5-1, the J gene TRBJ2-1; D ambiguous. V lost 0 bases to trimming and J lost 3 bases, with 10 bases between them. The CDR3 spans 15 residues. The V gene's germline CDR1 is SGHRS and CDR2 YFSETQ. Written as DNA, the CDR3 is TGCGCCAGCAGCTTGGCCTCGGGCAGCTACAATGAGCAGTTCTTC. Protein product: CASSLASGSYNEQFF.

This rearrangement joins TRBV28 to TRBJ2-3; D may be TRBD2 (6 bases). With 10 bases removed from V and 0 bases from J, the gap between germline ends came to 11 bases. Germline V gene lookup returns CDR1 MDHEN and CDR2 SYDVKM. CDR3 length: 13 amino acids. CDR3: CATGLPSTDTQYF. CDR3 in DNA: TGTGCCACGGGACTCCCAAGCACAGATACGCAGTATTTT.

The chain joins TRBV7-7 to TRBJ2-2; unclear D gene. The V and J ends lost 2 bases and 1 base respectively, with 5 bases between them. Germline CDR1 and CDR2: SSHAT and FNYEAQ (reference sequence). The CDR3 contains 14 residues. The CDR3 spells CASSLTKNTGELFF. Written as DNA, the CDR3 is TGTGCCAGCAGCTTAACAAAGAACACCGGGGAGCTGTTTTTT.

The table lists this clone with many counts. The rearrangement joins TRBV19 to TRBJ2-2; 9 bases fit TRBD2. Germline V gene sequence: CDR1 LNHDA, CDR2 SQIVND (reference sequence). V trimming: 7 bases; J trimming: 6 bases; junction bases outside the gene matches: 15. CDR3 length: 17 residues. CDR3 DNA: TGTGCCAGTATGTACCAGTCTAGCGGGGCGAGGTCCGGGGAGCTGTTTTTT. This translates into CASMYQSSGARSGELFF.

The gene calls are TRBV11-3 and TRBJ2-1; D not certain. The CDR3 has 13 residues. CDR1 and CDR2 (germline): SGHNT, YENEEA. Trimming took 5 bases from V and 4 from J, leaving 9 bases between them. The CDR3 is CASSRAKYNEQFF. The CDR3 nucleotides are TGTGCCAGCAGCCGCGCAAAATACAATGAGCAGTTCTTC.

The V gene is TRBV4-2, the J gene TRBJ2-7; 8 positions agree with TRBD1. The CDR3 totals 14 residues. V trimming: 0 bases; J trimming: 9 bases; junction bases outside the gene matches: 7. Per the germline V gene, CDR1 is LGHNA and CDR2 is YNFKEQ. CDR3 sequence reads: CASSQDRTGSGQYF. CDR3 sequence (DNA): TGTGCCAGCAGCCAAGATCGGACAGGGAGTGGGCAGTACTTC.

This clone was observed at least ten times. This chain joins TRBV29-1 and TRBJ1-2; no clear D gene. The V end was cut by 2 bases, the J end by 5 bases, with 9 bases between. The CDR3 runs 12 residues. Germline values: CDR1 SQVTM, CDR2 ANQGSEA. CDR3: CSVESAPYGYTF. In DNA form, the CDR3 reads TGCAGCGTTGAATCGGCACCTTATGGCTACACCTTC.

The count of this clone is one. This specimen includes other DNA sequences encoding the same CDR3. The chain has TRBV28 and TRBJ1-4; D is perhaps TRBD1 (5 bases). Trimming cost V 5 bases and J 0 bases, with 7 bases left between them. CDR1 and CDR2 (germline): MDHEN, SYDVKM. CDR3 length equals 14 residues. CDR3 region: CASSETATNEKLFF. The CDR3 DNA reads as TGTGCCAGCAGTGAGACAGCAACTAATGAAAAACTGTTTTTT.

This clone occurred many times. CDR3: CASTPDGGTGYTF. In nucleotides, the CDR3 is TGTGCCAGCACCCCGGATGGGGGTACTGGCTACACCTTC. The chain recombines TRBV2 with TRBJ1-2; D might be TRBD1 (5 bases). From germline, CDR1 is SNHLY and CDR2 FYNNEI. Deletions cut 7 bases from V and 7 bases from J, with 16 bases between. This CDR3 contains 13 residues.

This clone was observed a few times. The CDR3 region has the DNA TGTGCCAGCAGTGATGTAGCGGGAGGCCCCACCGAGCAGTACTTC. It yields the protein CASSDVAGGPTEQYF. V usage is TRBV25-1 and J usage is TRBJ2-7, with TRBD2 identical over 10 bases. This CDR3 spans 15 amino acids. With 3 bases clipped from V and 6 bases from J, the junction kept 8 bases outside the gene matches. Germline V gene data show CDR1 as MGHDK and CDR2 as SYGVNS.

The V call is TRBV11-2, the J call TRBJ2-7; 7 bases line up with TRBD1. Looked up from germline, CDR1 is SGHAT and CDR2 is FQNNGV. Trimming took 5 bases from V and 3 from J; bases not matched to a gene: 10. The CDR3 is 15 amino acids. The CDR3 protein is CASSQGDGVRYEQYF. CDR3 nucleotide sequence: TGTGCCAGCAGCCAGGGGGATGGAGTACGCTACGAGCAGTACTTC.

The genes are TRBV18 and TRBJ2-2; 7 nucleotides agree with TRBD1. Germline V gene sequence: CDR1 KGHSH, CDR2 LQKENI. CDR3 length: 16 amino acids. Trimming removed 3 bases from V and 2 bases from J; junction bases left unmatched: 6. Here the CDR3 reads CASSPGTDFNTGELFF. The DNA of the CDR3 is TGTGCCAGCTCACCCGGGACAGACTTTAACACCGGGGAGCTGTTTTTT.

The chain carries TRBV30 and TRBJ2-7; 10 nucleotides agree with TRBD1. Per the germline V gene, CDR1 is GTSNPN and CDR2 is SVGIG (reference sequence). The ends lost 7 bases at V and 3 bases at J; junction bases unmatched: 3. CDR3 size: 12 residues. The CDR3 loop reads CAFRTGGYEQYF. CDR3 DNA sequence: TGTGCCTTTAGGACAGGGGGCTACGAGCAGTACTTC.

This sequence joins TRBV10-3 and TRBJ1-1; the D gene is possibly TRBD1 (6 bases). The CDR3 extends over 14 amino acids. Germline CDR1 reads ENHRY; CDR2 reads SYGVKD. V was pared by 3 bases and J by 10 bases, with 18 bases between. The CDR3 here is CAISDSGAGARAFF. Written as DNA, the CDR3 is TGTGCCATCAGTGATAGTGGTGCAGGGGCTCGAGCTTTCTTT.

V is TRBV29-1 and J is TRBJ1-5, with 7 bases identical to TRBD1. Germline V gene sequence: CDR1 SQVTM, CDR2 ANQGSEA. The CDR3 sequence is 13 residues long. V lost 6 bases and J lost 2; bases outside the gene matches: 4. The CDR3 bases are TGCAGCGTAGTTACAGGGGGCAATCAGCCCCAGCATTTT. Translated, it gives CSVVTGGNQPQHF.

The CDR3 here is CASSRGTGGLDTQYF. The CDR3 DNA is TGTGCCAGCAGCCGGGGGACAGGGGGCTTAGATACGCAGTATTTT. The chain couples TRBV7-9 to TRBJ2-3; 12 bases line up with TRBD1. Germline CDR1 and CDR2: SEHNR and FQNEAQ (reference sequence). Trimming cost V 5 bases and J 5 bases; bases outside gene matches: 5. This CDR3 is 15 amino acids long.

The chain couples TRBV27 to TRBJ2-7; 10 bases are shared with TRBD2. The germline V gene encodes CDR1 MNHEY and CDR2 SMNVEV (reference sequence). This CDR3 is built from 15 residues. Trimming removed 5 bases from V and 6 bases from J; junction bases left unmatched: 10. The CDR3 loop reads CASSPLLAGVREQYF. Here the CDR3 DNA reads TGTGCCAGCAGTCCCCTCCTAGCGGGAGTACGCGAGCAGTACTTC.

Only a few counts were recorded for this clone. The rearrangement joins TRBV27 to TRBJ2-1, with 8 bases identical to TRBD1. This CDR3 is 16 amino acids long. The trim removed 10 bases at V and 7 bases at J, leaving 18 bases unmatched. Germline assignment: CDR1 MNHEY and CDR2 SMNVEV (reference sequence). In nucleotides, the CDR3 is TGTGCCACCAAAAATCCCCAGGGGGCAGGGGGAAATGAGCAGTTCTTC. It codes for CATKNPQGAGGNEQFF.